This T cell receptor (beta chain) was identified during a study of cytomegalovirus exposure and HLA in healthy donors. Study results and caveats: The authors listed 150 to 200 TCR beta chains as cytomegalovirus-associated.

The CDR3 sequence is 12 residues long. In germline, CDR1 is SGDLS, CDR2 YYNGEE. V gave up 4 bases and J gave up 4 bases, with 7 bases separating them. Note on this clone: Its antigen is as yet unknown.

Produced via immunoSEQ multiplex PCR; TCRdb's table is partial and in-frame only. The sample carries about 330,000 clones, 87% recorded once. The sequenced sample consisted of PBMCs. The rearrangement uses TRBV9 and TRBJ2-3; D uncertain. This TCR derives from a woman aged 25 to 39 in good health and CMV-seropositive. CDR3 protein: CASSPRSDTQYF. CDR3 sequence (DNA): TGTGCCAGCAGCCCCCGGTCAGATACGCAGTATTTT.